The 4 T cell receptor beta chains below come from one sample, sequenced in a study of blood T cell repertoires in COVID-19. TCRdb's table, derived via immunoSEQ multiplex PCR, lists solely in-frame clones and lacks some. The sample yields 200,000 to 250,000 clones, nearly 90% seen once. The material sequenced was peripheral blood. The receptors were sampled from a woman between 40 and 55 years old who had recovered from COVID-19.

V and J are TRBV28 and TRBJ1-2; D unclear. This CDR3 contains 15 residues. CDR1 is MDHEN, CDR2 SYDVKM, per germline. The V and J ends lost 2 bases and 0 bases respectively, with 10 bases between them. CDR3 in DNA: TGTGCCAGCAGTTTAAAGGGAGTACCTAACTATGGCTACACCTTC. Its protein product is CASSLKGVPNYGYTF.

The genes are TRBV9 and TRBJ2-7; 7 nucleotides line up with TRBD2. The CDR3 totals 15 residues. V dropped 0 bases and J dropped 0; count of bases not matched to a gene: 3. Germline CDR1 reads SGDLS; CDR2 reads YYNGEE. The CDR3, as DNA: TGTGCCAGCAGCGTAGCGGCGGGAGTCTCCTACGAGCAGTACTTC. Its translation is CASSVAAGVSYEQYF.

DNA of the CDR3: TGTGCCAGCTCACCTGACAGGGTATATGGCTACACCTTC. Its protein product is CASSPDRVYGYTF. The V call is TRBV18, the J call TRBJ1-2, with 7 bases matching TRBD1. CDR3 length: 13 residues. CDR1 and CDR2 from the germline V gene are KGHSH and LQKENI. Trimming removed 3 bases from V and 5 bases from J; junction bases left unmatched: 3.

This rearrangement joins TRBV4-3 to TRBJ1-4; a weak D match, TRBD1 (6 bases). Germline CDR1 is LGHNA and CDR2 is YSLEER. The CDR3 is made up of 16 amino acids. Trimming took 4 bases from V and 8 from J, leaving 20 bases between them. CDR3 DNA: TGCGCCAGCAGCCCAAACAGGGCACGTTTTCGGGAAAAACTGTTTTTT. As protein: CASSPNRARFREKLFF.